The 30 T cell receptor beta chains below come from one sample, sequenced in a study of blood T cells in healthy people across ages (dated by TCRdb to between 2014 and 2016). Libraries were constructed by 5' RACE. Instrument used: Illumina HiSeq 2500. A second about 7 to 12 cycle PCR used a sample-barcoded 5' primer and a J-beta primer mix. TCRdb took the public reads, trimmed them with fastp at Q25, ran MiXCR for clone calling and kept in-frame beta chains. Entries are consolidated by CDR3 protein sequence, retaining the most common genes and DNA. For this sample there are about 1 million distinct CDR3 sequences; 40% to 55% appear just once. The ten largest clones take up approximately 17% of the sample. The sequenced sample was blood. Receptors originate from a woman aged 60-70 years in good health.

V gene TRBV9 combines with J gene TRBJ1-4, with 10 bases matching TRBD1. Per germline, CDR1 SGDLS and CDR2 YYNGEE. This CDR3 region has 15 residues. The junction had 10 bases not matched to a gene; V was cut back by 4 bases and J by 10 bases. The CDR3 here is CASSPAGTGEGKLFF. CDR3 coding DNA: TGTGCCAGCAGCCCAGCCGGGACAGGGGAAGGAAAACTGTTTTTT.

This clonotype has only one observation. This chain joins TRBV9 and TRBJ2-1, with 9 bases identical to TRBD2. Trimming took 0 bases from V and 0 from J; bases not matched to a gene: 10. Germline values: CDR1 SGDLS, CDR2 YYNGEE. The CDR3 runs 19 residues. CDR3 bases: TGTGCCAGCAGCGTAGATGCGGGGGGGCCTGTTGCCTCCTACAATGAGCAGTTCTTC. Its translation: CASSVDAGGPVASYNEQFF.

The chain employs TRBV20-1 and TRBJ2-1; TRBD2 matches at 8 bases. V shed 0 bases, J shed 6 bases, and the junction held 7 bases outside the gene matches. Germline V gives CDR1 DFQATT, CDR2 SNEGSKA (reference sequence). The CDR3 length is 15 residues. CDR3 sequence reads: CSARDAAGALNEQFF. CDR3 sequence (DNA): TGCAGTGCTAGAGATGCAGCGGGAGCCCTCAATGAGCAGTTCTTC.

In its sample, this clonotype was seen a few times. CDR3: CASSETGWDLSYEQYF. DNA of the CDR3: TGCGCCAGCAGTGAGACAGGGTGGGACCTCTCCTACGAGCAGTACTTC. This sequence joins TRBV10-2 and TRBJ2-7; possibly TRBD1 for D (6 bases). Trimming cost V 2 bases and J 0 bases, with 14 bases left between them. Germline V gene data show CDR1 as WSHSY and CDR2 as SAAADI. This CDR3 is built from 16 residues.

The chain couples TRBV10-3 to TRBJ1-4; maybe TRBD1 (5 bases). The CDR3 is made up of 13 amino acids. Germline CDR1 ENHRY, CDR2 SYGVKD. V was trimmed by 5 bases and J by 2 bases, leaving 6 bases between them. CDR3 loop: CAISQGTNEKLFF. Here the CDR3 DNA reads TGTGCCATCAGTCAGGGTACTAATGAAAAACTGTTTTTT.

This clonotype was picked up a small number of times. This chain links TRBV29-1 with TRBJ2-3, with 11 positions matching TRBD1. CDR3 length: 13 residues. Trimming took 7 bases from V and 4 from J; bases not matched to a gene: 4. Germline lookup yields CDR1 SQVTM and CDR2 ANQGSEA. The CDR3 is CSAGQGASDTQYF. CDR3 DNA sequence: TGCAGCGCTGGACAGGGGGCTTCAGATACGCAGTATTTT.

The rearrangement links TRBV5-4 to TRBJ2-7, with D possibly TRBD1 on 6 matching bases. Germline assignment: CDR1 SGHNT and CDR2 YYREEE (reference sequence). The V and J ends lost 0 bases and 7 bases respectively, with 17 bases between them. This CDR3 spans 15 amino acids. The DNA for the CDR3 is TGTGCCAGCAGCTTGGCCGAAACTGGGGGCCGGGAGCAGTACTTC. This translates into CASSLAETGGREQYF.

V usage is TRBV15 and J usage is TRBJ2-1; D is unclear. The CDR3 sequence is 16 residues long. The germline V and J ends were trimmed by 0 bases and 0 bases, with 9 bases remaining between them. Germline V gene data show CDR1 as LNHNV and CDR2 as YYDKDF (reference sequence). The CDR3 loop reads CATSRERTLSYNEQFF. DNA for the CDR3: TGTGCCACCAGCAGAGAGAGGACGCTCTCCTACAATGAGCAGTTCTTC.

This clonotype was counted a few times. The chain employs TRBV20-1 and TRBJ2-1; 12 bases are shared with TRBD2. With V trimmed by 4 bases and J by 9 bases, 4 bases remained unmatched. CDR3 size: 13 residues. Germline CDR1 DFQATT, CDR2 SNEGSKA (reference sequence). For the CDR3, the DNA is TGCAGTGCTACTAGCGGGAGGGCCCGTGAGCAGTTCTTC. Translated: CSATSGRAREQFF.

The chain couples TRBV4-2 to TRBJ2-7; 13 bases line up with TRBD2. The CDR3 length is 17 residues. The germline gives CDR1 LGHNA, CDR2 YNFKEQ. Trimming cost V 3 bases and J 5 bases; bases outside gene matches: 10. DNA of the CDR3: TGTGCCAGCAGCCAGGGACTAGCGGGACCCCCCCCCAACGAGCAGTACTTC. Translation gives CASSQGLAGPPPNEQYF.

The CDR3 sequence is CATRPGQGKETQYF. The CDR3 coding sequence is TGTGCCACCCGACCGGGACAGGGAAAAGAGACCCAGTACTTC. The chain couples TRBV6-1 to TRBJ2-5; 9 bases match TRBD1. CDR1 and CDR2 from the germline V gene are MNHNS and SASEGT. The V segment lost 10 bases and the J segment 3 bases; nucleotides outside the gene matches: 9. CDR3 length: 14 residues.

This chain's CDR3 is CASSPRSGGKYEQYF. The DNA of the CDR3 is TGTGCCAGCTCACCCCGATCGGGGGGCAAGTACGAGCAGTACTTC. The chain recombines TRBV18 with TRBJ2-7; perhaps TRBD2 as D (7 bases). CDR3 length: 15 residues. Trimming removed 3 bases at V and 4 bases at J, with 16 bases between. The V gene's germline CDR1 is KGHSH and CDR2 LQKENI.

Points on this clonotype: One end of the junction does not line up with germline, which may come from a read error. The chain joins TRBV15 to TRBJ2-4; 8 positions match TRBD1. The CDR3 contains 14 residues. From germline, CDR1 is LNHNV and CDR2 YYDKDF (reference sequence). Here the CDR3 reads CAASRRTGQNIQYF. Written as DNA, the CDR3 is TGTGCCGCCAGCAGAAGGACAGGGCAAAACATTCAGTACTTC.

This clonotype was found a few times. This chain uses TRBV12-3 or TRBV12-4 with TRBJ2-7; D is perhaps TRBD1 (5 bases). Trimming took 3 bases from V and 4 from J, leaving 13 bases between them. CDR3 size: 14 residues. CDR3: CASSFTPGYYEQYF. The CDR3 DNA sequence: TGTGCCAGCAGTTTTACGCCAGGGTATTACGAGCAGTACTTC.

Concerning this clonotype: The junction departs from the called germline gene at one end, perhaps through a read error. This rearrangement joins TRBV10-3 to TRBJ2-1, with D perhaps matching TRBD1 (5 bases). The J call is in doubt because the DNA end fits TRBJ2-7 better. The CDR3 loop spans 16 amino acids. Germline lookup yields CDR1 ENHRY and CDR2 SYGVKD. The CDR3 nucleotides are TGTGCCATCGGTGACAGAGACACAGCCGGAACCTACGAGCAGTACTTC. The encoded protein is CAIGDRDTAGTYEQYF.

This clonotype has more than one count but fewer than ten. V gene TRBV11-2 combines with J gene TRBJ1-2, with D possibly matching TRBD1 (6 bases). Trimming removed 5 bases from V and 10 bases from J, with 17 bases in between. The CDR3 covers 13 residues. Germline lookup yields CDR1 SGHAT and CDR2 FQNNGV. The CDR3 nucleotides read TGTGCCAGCAGCCCAAACAGGGTTCGGGACTACACCTTC. It yields the protein CASSPNRVRDYTF.

The chain joins TRBV4-1 to TRBJ1-6; 8 positions match TRBD1. V shed 1 base and J 7 bases; nucleotides not matched to a gene: 3. Per germline, CDR1 MGHRA and CDR2 YSYEKL. The CDR3 is 15 amino acids. The DNA for the CDR3 is TGCGCCAGCAGCCAAGTTACAGGGGGGAATTCACCCCTCCACTTT. Residues: CASSQVTGGNSPLHF.

V usage is TRBV4-1 and J usage is TRBJ2-5; 15 bases agree with TRBD2. The CDR3 has 17 amino acids. V trimming: 1 base; J trimming: 5 bases; junction bases outside the gene matches: 5. CDR1 and CDR2 (germline): MGHRA, YSYEKL. This chain's CDR3 is CASSQVGGTSGRETQYF. The CDR3 DNA follows: TGCGCCAGCAGCCAAGTTGGTGGGACTAGCGGGAGGGAGACCCAGTACTTC.

This clonotype occurred a few times. The rearrangement uses TRBV5-1 and TRBJ1-2, with D perhaps TRBD1 (5 bases). Germline V lookup: CDR1 SGHRS, CDR2 YFSETQ. Trimming pared 0 bases from V and 8 bases from J, leaving 23 bases between. CDR3 length: 17 amino acids. CDR3 sequence (DNA): TGCGCCAGCAGCTTGGTACAGGCGCAAACCACCTATGCGGGCTACACCTTC. Amino acid sequence: CASSLVQAQTTYAGYTF.

The gene calls are TRBV2 and TRBJ2-3; tentative D call: TRBD2 (5 bases). V was cut by 7 bases and J by 2 bases, with 13 bases left in between. The CDR3 runs 14 residues. Germline V gene data show CDR1 as SNHLY and CDR2 as FYNNEI. CDR3 in DNA: TGTGCCAGCAACCGAGCGGCGTTCACAGATACGCAGTATTTT. Protein: CASNRAAFTDTQYF.

The rearrangement joins TRBV10-2 to TRBJ1-1; tentatively, D is TRBD1 (5 bases). Trimming shortened V by 2 bases and J by 1 base, and 8 bases separated the two germline ends. The CDR3 contains 14 residues. Looked up from germline, CDR1 is WSHSY and CDR2 is SAAADI. Here the CDR3 reads CASSEMGGNTEAFF. The CDR3 DNA follows: TGCGCCAGCAGTGAGATGGGGGGGAACACTGAAGCTTTCTTT.

The CDR3 region has the DNA TGCGCCAGCAGCCAAGTGGGGACTAGCGGGGGGTTCGGCGAGCAGTACTTC. It codes for CASSQVGTSGGFGEQYF. J is TRBJ2-7 and V is TRBV4-1; TRBD2 matches at 15 bases. Germline CDR1 reads MGHRA; CDR2 reads YSYEKL. V dropped 1 base and J dropped 6; count of bases not matched to a gene: 7. This CDR3 contains 17 residues.

This clonotype appeared a single time. The gene calls are TRBV7-2 and TRBJ1-5, with D tentatively TRBD1 (6 bases). V lost 1 base and J 6 bases, leaving 10 bases between the germline ends. The CDR3 length is 14 residues. CDR1 SGHTA and CDR2 FQGNSA come from the germline V gene. The CDR3 DNA reads TGTGCCAGCAGCTTAGGGACAGTATCTCAGCCCCAGCATTTT. As protein: CASSLGTVSQPQHF.

The CDR3 nucleotides are TGTGCCATCAGGGGACAGGGGAGCTCCTATAATTCACCCCTCCACTTT. Translated, it gives CAIRGQGSSYNSPLHF. This chain links TRBV10-3 with TRBJ1-6; 10 nucleotides agree with TRBD1. This CDR3 comprises 16 residues. CDR1 and CDR2 (germline): ENHRY, SYGVKD. The V segment lost 6 bases and the J segment 0 bases; nucleotides outside the gene matches: 2.

About this clonotype: A far larger clone is off by one base, so a read error is likely. The chain employs TRBV7-9 and TRBJ2-7, with D unresolved. The CDR3 extends over 11 amino acids. Germline V gene data show CDR1 as SEHNR and CDR2 as FQNEAQ (reference sequence). The V and J ends lost 5 bases and 3 bases respectively, with 5 bases between them. DNA for the CDR3: TGTGCCAGCAGCCCCTTCTACGAGCAGTACTTC. Translating gives CASSPFYEQYF.

This clonotype was detected only a few times. The chain couples TRBV5-1 to TRBJ2-5; D unresolved. The germline CDR1 and CDR2 sequences are SGHRS and YFSETQ. CDR3 size: 13 residues. Deletions cut 1 base from V and 3 bases from J, with 7 bases between. CDR3 amino acids: CASSLLPEETQYF. CDR3 coding DNA: TGCGCCAGCAGCTTGTTGCCAGAAGAGACCCAGTACTTC.

V gene TRBV20-1 combines with J gene TRBJ2-3; the match to TRBD2 covers 9 bases. The CDR3 totals 16 residues. J was trimmed by 1 base and V by 1 base; bases with no gene match: 6. Per the germline V gene, CDR1 is DFQATT and CDR2 is SNEGSKA (reference sequence). The CDR3 DNA reads as TGCAGTGCTAGAGTTAGCGGGGGAAGTGGCACAGATACGCAGTATTTT. Its translation is CSARVSGGSGTDTQYF.

CDR3 amino acids: CASSFNGRNTGELFF. CDR3 DNA: TGTGCCAGCAGTTTCAACGGGAGAAACACCGGGGAGCTGTTTTTT. The V call is TRBV27, the J call TRBJ2-2; the D gene is possibly TRBD2 (6 bases). V was pared by 3 bases and J by 2 bases, with 10 bases between. Germline CDR1 is MNHEY and CDR2 is SMNVEV (reference sequence). CDR3 size: 15 residues.

This clonotype was seen only a few times. The V and J genes are TRBV9 and TRBJ2-5, with D perhaps TRBD2 (6 bases). Germline-derived CDR1 and CDR2 are SGDLS and YYNGEE. V was shortened by 0 bases and J by 1 base, with 10 bases between the two germline ends. The length of the CDR3 is 15 residues. CDR3 sequence reads: CASSVGISGQETQYF. In DNA form, the CDR3 reads TGTGCCAGCAGCGTAGGTATTAGCGGCCAAGAGACCCAGTACTTC.

This clonotype has a handful of counts. The genes are TRBV25-1 and TRBJ1-2; weak D call: TRBD1 (6 bases). The germline V gene encodes CDR1 MGHDK and CDR2 SYGVNS. There are 15 residues in the CDR3. V lost 5 bases, J lost 4 bases, and 17 bases lay in between. The CDR3 bases are TGTGCCAGCAGTCAGGCGGGGGCTGAGGGCTATGGCTACACCTTC. Its protein is CASSQAGAEGYGYTF.